Sequencing of this TCR beta chain was carried out in a study of lymphopenia after photon versus proton radiotherapy. The method was immunoSEQ multiplex PCR; TCRdb's version includes in-frame clones alone and lacks a portion of them. This table has approximately 47,000 clones, 85% to 90% appearing once. Study results and limitations: Photon-treated patients lost naive T cells and TCR diversity; proton-treated stayed stable.

This clone came up a few times. Antigen: not known. This clonotype originated in a man between 40 and 49 years old with gastric cancer. The starting material was peripheral blood, obtained from a patient treated with photon-based radiotherapy.

This chain's CDR3 is CASSGSGGAVRTQYF. CDR3 nucleotide sequence: TGTGCCAGCAGTGGTAGCGGGGGGGCCGTACGTACGCAGTATTTT. V and J are TRBV6-6 and TRBJ2-3; 11 bases fit TRBD2. There are 15 residues in the CDR3. Germline V gives CDR1 MNHNY, CDR2 SVGAGI (reference sequence). The junction had 9 bases not matched to a gene; V was cut back by 5 bases and J by 8 bases.